Included here is one T cell receptor (beta chain) sequence, with context. The data were obtained in a study of blood T cell repertoires in COVID-19. Study in general: T cells, B-cell-depleted T cells, or PBMCs supplied cDNA or gDNA.

The germline V gene has CDR1 SGHTA and CDR2 FQGNSA. Unmatched junction bases numbered 7, after V lost 4 bases and J lost 7 bases. The CDR3 is 14 amino acids. This table comes from immunoSEQ multiplex PCR, and its TCRdb copy is limited to in-frame clones, with some not included. The sample holds about 260,000 clones, around 88% seen once. The clonotype originates from a man younger than 45 with active or convalescent COVID-19. Material: peripheral blood. V gene TRBV7-2 combines with J gene TRBJ1-2; TRBD1 matches at 9 bases. The CDR3 loop reads CASSSQRQGVGYTF. CDR3 sequence (DNA): TGTGCCAGCAGCTCCCAACGACAGGGGGTTGGCTACACCTTC.